This T cell receptor beta chain is drawn from a study of blood T cell repertoires in COVID-19. Across the whole study: Acute-phase and convalescent COVID-19 samples originated in the United States, Italy and Spain. Nucleic acid was either cDNA or gDNA, and it came from T cells, B-cell-depleted T cells, or PBMCs.

CDR3 size: 12 residues. The ends were cut back, 3 bases at V and 10 bases at J, with 12 bases in the middle. Germline-derived CDR1 and CDR2 are SEHNR and FQNEAQ (reference sequence). In the original workflow: Amplifying reference gene primers gave estimates of nucleated cell counts. TCRdb's copy holds only in-frame clones and misses some; the assay was immunoSEQ multiplex PCR. From that table come the V and J calls and clone size; the DNA was used to work out D and trimming. The sample records around 200,000 clones, around nine tenths being singletons. The receptor's source is a man between 18 and 35 years old with active or convalescent COVID-19. V and J are TRBV7-9 and TRBJ1-2, with no clear D. Specimen: peripheral blood. The CDR3 region is CASSLVRETYTF. DNA of the CDR3: TGTGCCAGCAGCTTGGTGCGGGAGACCTACACCTTC.